This entry features one T cell receptor beta chain sequence. The antigen is undetermined. This entry is derived from a study of T cell responses to AZD1222 COVID-19 vaccine. The overall study: Recipients boosted at about 4 weeks or about 12 weeks are pooled.

Sequenced by immunoSEQ multiplex PCR; TCRdb stores in-frame clones only, minus some. The table lists some 98,000 clones, around nine tenths of them singletons. General observations from the study: Unmutated variant regions are reportedly targeted by nearly half of spike-specific TCRs. Clonal diversity was possibly underestimated; the donors were predominantly white British and more often female.

Germline CDR1 and CDR2: MGHRA and YSYEKL. CDR3 length equals 18 residues. Trimming removed 0 bases at V and 0 bases at J, with 15 bases between. This rearrangement joins TRBV4-1 to TRBJ1-5, with a weak D call TRBD1 (5 bases). The receptor was derived from an adult in good health. The specimen comprised peripheral blood, sampled on day 0 of AZD1222 vaccination. In DNA form, the CDR3 reads TGCGCCAGCAGCCAAGATGGGGCAGTAGGGAATAGCAATCAGCCCCAGCATTTT. Translation: CASSQDGAVGNSNQPQHF.